This T cell receptor beta chain was recovered during a study of a mutant IDH1 vaccine in newly diagnosed glioma. The wider study: Earlier therapy was either radiotherapy, temozolomide, or both, and most got both. Visit V12 was at week 35; visit V13 was at week 47.

This CDR3 region has 15 residues. Trimming removed 0 bases from V and 7 bases from J; junction bases left unmatched: 6. The V gene's germline CDR1 is LNHDA and CDR2 SQIVND (reference sequence). Profiling relied on immunoSEQ multiplex PCR, and the TCRdb table lists in-frame clones only, not all of them. The sample lists some 48,000 clones, about 82% occurring once. Time point in this sample: week 35, safety follow-up. Vaccination comprised doses that each held 300 ug of mutant IDH1 20-mer peptide, plus topical imiquimod. Donors harbored newly found WHO grade 3 or 4 IDH1-mutant, ATRX-lost astrocytomas. Study-wide results and caveats: Patients mounted vaccine-induced immune responses in just over 90% of cases.

Concerning this clone: What it binds is unknown.

The TCR originated in a man aged 40-50 years with glioma. The source material was PBMCs, sampled from a glioma patient whose treatment included an IDH1 peptide vaccine. The chain employs TRBV19 and TRBJ2-1; 7 bases agree with TRBD2. CDR3 amino acids: CASSIDSGGRNEQFF. CDR3 nucleotides: TGTGCCAGTAGTATAGATTCGGGCGGGAGAAATGAGCAGTTCTTC.